This T cell receptor beta chain derives from a study of blood T cells in healthy people across ages. PCR was performed a second time for 7 to 11 cycles using a sample-barcoded 5' primer and a J-beta primer mix. TCRdb passed the 5' RACE reads through MiXCR, listing each CDR3 protein once. Of around 900,000 distinct CDR3 sequences listed, more than 25% are singletons. Every sample yielded at least 6.5 million isolated PBMCs. Sequencing was done on a sample of blood. This receptor was identified in a woman aged 80 or over in good health.

CDR3 sequence (DNA): TGTGCCAGCAGCCCCGACTCTCTCAGGGGCACTGAAGCTTTCTTT. Translation gives CASSPDSLRGTEAFF. The chain has TRBV7-2 and TRBJ1-1; D is possibly TRBD1 (6 bases). V was cut by 5 bases and J by 4 bases, with 17 bases left in between. Germline CDR1 SGHTA, CDR2 FQGNSA. The CDR3 consists of 15 residues.